These 4 T cell receptor beta chains originate from one sample sequenced in a study of blood T cell repertoires in COVID-19. Measured with immunoSEQ multiplex PCR; TCRdb has only the in-frame clones, and not every one. The repertoire consists of fewer than 350,000 clones, with 90% occurring once and the leading ten covering 6.5% to 8%. Specimen: peripheral blood. The receptors come from a woman aged 25 to 45 with COVID-19, enrolled during active disease.

Regarding this clone: The same CDR3 is also encoded by other DNA sequences in this sample. The V gene is TRBV9, the J gene TRBJ2-7; 7 bases map to TRBD2. V shed 0 bases and J 4 bases; nucleotides not matched to a gene: 4. The V gene's germline CDR1 is SGDLS and CDR2 YYNGEE. The CDR3 is 14 amino acids. The CDR3 nucleotides are TGTGCCAGCAGCGTAGGAGGGGAGGGGTACGAGCAGTACTTC. It yields the protein CASSVGGEGYEQYF.

The chain is built from TRBV4-3 and TRBJ2-7; 7 bases agree with TRBD1. The length of the CDR3 is 17 residues. V was clipped by 0 bases and J by 1 base; unmatched bases: 9. Germline values: CDR1 LGHNA, CDR2 YSLEER. The CDR3 sequence is CASSQDSQGQLSYEQYF. CDR3 nucleotides: TGCGCCAGCAGCCAAGATAGTCAGGGACAGCTATCCTACGAGCAGTACTTC.

The genes are TRBV28 and TRBJ1-4; no clear D. In germline, CDR1 is MDHEN, CDR2 SYDVKM. The CDR3 runs 13 residues. Trimming stripped 4 bases from V and 5 bases from J, with 8 bases between. The CDR3 protein is CASSSTENEKLFF. For the CDR3, the DNA is TGTGCCAGCAGTTCCACAGAGAATGAAAAACTGTTTTTT.

The chain recombines TRBV9 with TRBJ1-1; a possible D gene is TRBD1 (5 bases). Germline V CDR1 and CDR2: SGDLS, YYNGEE. Deletions cut 4 bases from V and 7 bases from J, with 20 bases between. CDR3 length equals 15 residues. The CDR3 DNA reads TGTGCCAGCAGCCAATCGGCGGGACCGACGTATGAAGCTTTCTTT. It yields the protein CASSQSAGPTYEAFF.